The present entry profiles one TCR beta chain with its context. Its matching antigen is unknown. Looked up from germline, CDR1 is SGHRS and CDR2 is YFSETQ. The CDR3 contains 16 residues. The V segment lost 1 base and the J segment 2 bases; nucleotides outside the gene matches: 5. The PCR contained 60 Vbeta and 13 Jbeta primers. Under the authors' procedure: Unique TCR beta chains numbered roughly 84 million in a later analysis, with around 10 million shared. This table comes from immunoSEQ multiplex PCR, and its TCRdb copy is limited to in-frame clones, with some not included. Clone size and V and J calls were adopted from that table, with D and trimming inferred from the DNA. The data hold just under 150,000 clones, with 75% to 90% observed a single time. This sample is part of a study of cytomegalovirus exposure and HLA in healthy donors. Study findings and constraints: The study reported that TCR beta sequences accurately predicted HLA-A and HLA-B alleles in most subjects.

The material sequenced was PBMCs. This chain links TRBV5-1 with TRBJ2-3; 9 bases line up with TRBD2. This receptor was identified in a woman between 25 and 40 years old in good health and CMV-seronegative. The CDR3: CASSLSLAGSTDTQYF. CDR3 nucleotide sequence: TGCGCCAGCAGCTTGTCCCTAGCGGGGTCCACAGATACGCAGTATTTT.